Shown below are 11 T cell receptor beta chains from a single sample sequenced in a study of early T cells in non-severe SARS-CoV-2 infection. Each CDR3 protein gets one entry after TCRdb re-called the 5' RACE reads with MiXCR. Here the sample spans about 27,000 distinct CDR3 sequences, over 2.5% being singletons. Sequences were obtained from whole blood. The receptor source for this set is an adult who was a healthcare worker with PCR-confirmed SARS-CoV-2 infection or an uninfected control (not recorded which).

The chain recombines TRBV19 with TRBJ2-5; tentatively, D is TRBD1 (6 bases). The CDR3 extends over 12 amino acids. Germline CDR1 reads LNHDA; CDR2 reads SQIVND (reference sequence). Trimming cost V 7 bases and J 3 bases, with 9 bases left between them. CDR3 loop: CASKGDEETQYF. The CDR3 coding sequence is TGTGCCAGTAAGGGGGACGAAGAGACCCAGTACTTC.

This clonotype has a count of ten or more. The chain combines TRBV6-5 with TRBJ1-2; weak D call: TRBD1 (5 bases). CDR3 size: 13 residues. Trimming left V 7 bases short and J 6 bases short, with 15 bases between. Germline CDR1 MNHEY, CDR2 SVGAGI. CDR3 region: CASTNGAVNGYTF. CDR3 coding DNA: TGTGCCAGCACTAACGGGGCCGTTAATGGCTACACCTTC.

This clonotype was counted at least ten times. This chain links TRBV12-3 or TRBV12-4 with TRBJ1-2; TRBD1 matches 8 bases. CDR3 length: 14 amino acids. V gave up 8 bases and J gave up 3 bases; unmatched junction bases: 8. CDR3 protein: CASAQGQGYYGYTF. The CDR3, as DNA: TGTGCCAGCGCTCAAGGACAGGGTTACTATGGCTACACCTTC.

This clonotype was detected many times. The V and J genes are TRBV20-1 and TRBJ1-5; D is unresolved. CDR3 length: 16 amino acids. Trimming pared 1 base from V and 4 bases from J, leaving 17 bases between. Germline CDR1 is DFQATT and CDR2 is SNEGSKA (reference sequence). CDR3 region: CSARVRPGETNQPQHF. The CDR3 bases are TGCAGTGCTAGAGTACGGCCAGGAGAGACTAATCAGCCCCAGCATTTT.

The sample holds many counts of this clonotype. V is TRBV7-3 and J is TRBJ2-1; possibly TRBD1 for D (5 bases). V shed 2 bases and J shed 2 bases, with 10 bases lying between them. The CDR3 is 15 residues long. The germline CDR1 and CDR2 sequences are SGHTA and FQGTGA. The CDR3, as DNA: TGTGCCAGCAGCTTAGTAGGGGCGGCCTACAATGAGCAGTTCTTC. It is translated as CASSLVGAAYNEQFF.

This clonotype was seen only a few times. The V and J genes are TRBV5-1 and TRBJ1-1; D not certain. The length of the CDR3 is 14 residues. V dropped 2 bases and J dropped 0 bases, with 8 bases sitting between them. Germline V gives CDR1 SGHRS, CDR2 YFSETQ. CDR3: CASSLTVMNTEAFF. The CDR3 region has the DNA TGCGCCAGCAGCTTAACAGTCATGAACACTGAAGCTTTCTTT.

This clonotype was recorded many times. The V call is TRBV20-1, the J call TRBJ1-2; no definite D call. Trimming stripped 6 bases from V and 6 bases from J, with 14 bases between. The germline V gene has CDR1 DFQATT and CDR2 SNEGSKA (reference sequence). CDR3 size: 12 residues. The CDR3 DNA reads TGCAGTGCGATCGGGCTAGATCATGGCTACACCTTC. Translation gives CSAIGLDHGYTF.

This clonotype has ten or more counts. The CDR3 here is CASTGGGGNTEAFF. CDR3 nucleotide sequence: TGCGCCAGCACCGGTGGGGGGGGGAACACTGAAGCTTTCTTT. The J gene is TRBJ1-1, the V gene TRBV10-2; tentative D call: TRBD1 (5 bases). CDR1 is WSHSY and CDR2 is SAAADI in the germline V gene. The CDR3 extends over 14 amino acids. The germline V and J ends were trimmed by 7 bases and 1 base, with 13 bases remaining between them.

The V and J genes are TRBV5-6 and TRBJ2-1; 8 bases line up with TRBD1. In germline, CDR1 is SGHDT, CDR2 YYEEEE. The CDR3 is 16 residues long. With V trimmed by 4 bases and J by 7 bases, 13 bases remained unmatched. The CDR3 reads CASSLPGTGILNEQFF. DNA for the CDR3: TGTGCCAGCAGCCTTCCCGGGACAGGTATATTGAATGAGCAGTTCTTC.

This clonotype appeared a few times. The rearrangement uses TRBV11-2 and TRBJ2-2; possibly TRBD1 for D (6 bases). V was clipped by 5 bases and J by 5 bases, with 15 bases between them. The CDR3 runs 15 residues. CDR1 and CDR2 from the germline V gene are SGHAT and FQNNGV. CDR3: CASSIQGVGTGELFF. The CDR3 DNA sequence: TGTGCCAGCAGCATACAGGGTGTCGGGACCGGGGAGCTGTTTTTT.

This clonotype was seen at least ten times. The V gene is TRBV12-3 or TRBV12-4, the J gene TRBJ1-4; 7 positions agree with TRBD1. The CDR3 is made up of 14 amino acids. The ends lost 8 bases at V and 8 bases at J; junction bases unmatched: 11. The CDR3 coding sequence is TGTGCCAGCGGGCTGACAGGGTCTTCCGAAAAACTGTTTTTT. Amino acids: CASGLTGSSEKLFF.